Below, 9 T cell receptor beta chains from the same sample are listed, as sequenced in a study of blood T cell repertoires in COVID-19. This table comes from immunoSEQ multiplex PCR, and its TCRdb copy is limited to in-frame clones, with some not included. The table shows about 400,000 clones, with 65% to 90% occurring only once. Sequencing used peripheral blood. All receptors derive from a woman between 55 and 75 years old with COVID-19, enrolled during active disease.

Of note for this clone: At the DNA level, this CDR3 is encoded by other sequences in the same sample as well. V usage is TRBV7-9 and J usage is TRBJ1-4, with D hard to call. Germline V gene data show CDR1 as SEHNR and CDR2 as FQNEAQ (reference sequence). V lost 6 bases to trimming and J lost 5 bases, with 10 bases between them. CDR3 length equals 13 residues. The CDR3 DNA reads TGTGCCAGCAGTCCTGTTGCGAATGAAAAACTGTTTTTT. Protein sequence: CASSPVANEKLFF.

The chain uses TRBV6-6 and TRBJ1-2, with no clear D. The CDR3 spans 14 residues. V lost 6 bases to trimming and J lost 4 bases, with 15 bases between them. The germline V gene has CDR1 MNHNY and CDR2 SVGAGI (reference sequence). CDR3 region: CASSRSGGLYGYTF. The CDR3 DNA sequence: TGTGCCAGCAGCCGTAGCGGCGGACTCTATGGCTACACCTTC.

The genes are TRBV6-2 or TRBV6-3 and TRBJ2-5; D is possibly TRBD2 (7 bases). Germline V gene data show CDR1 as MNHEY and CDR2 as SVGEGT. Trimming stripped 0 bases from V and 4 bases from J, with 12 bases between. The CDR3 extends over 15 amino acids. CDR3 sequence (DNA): TGTGCCAGCAGTTACTCCTCGGGGGGCAGAGAGACCCAGTACTTC. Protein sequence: CASSYSSGGRETQYF.

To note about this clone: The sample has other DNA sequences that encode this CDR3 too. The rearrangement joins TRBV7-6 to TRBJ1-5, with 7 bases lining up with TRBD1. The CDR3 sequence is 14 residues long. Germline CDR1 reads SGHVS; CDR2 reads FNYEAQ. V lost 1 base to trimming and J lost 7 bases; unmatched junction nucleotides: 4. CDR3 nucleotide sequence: TGTGCCAGCAGCTTAGGACAGGGTGGGCAGCCCCAGCATTTT. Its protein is CASSLGQGGQPQHF.

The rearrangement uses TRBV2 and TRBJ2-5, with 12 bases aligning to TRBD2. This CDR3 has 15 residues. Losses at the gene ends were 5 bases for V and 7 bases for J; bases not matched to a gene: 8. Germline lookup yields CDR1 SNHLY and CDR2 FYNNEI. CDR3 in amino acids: CASSSVASGGGTQYF. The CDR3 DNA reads TGTGCCAGCAGTAGCGTAGCTAGCGGGGGGGGGACCCAGTACTTC.

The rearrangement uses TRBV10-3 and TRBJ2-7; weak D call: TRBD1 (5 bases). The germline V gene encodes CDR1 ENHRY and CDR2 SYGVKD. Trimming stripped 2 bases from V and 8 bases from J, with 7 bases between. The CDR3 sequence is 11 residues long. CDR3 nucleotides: TGTGCCATCAGTGAGCAGGGCCAGCAGTACTTC. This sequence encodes CAISEQGQQYF.

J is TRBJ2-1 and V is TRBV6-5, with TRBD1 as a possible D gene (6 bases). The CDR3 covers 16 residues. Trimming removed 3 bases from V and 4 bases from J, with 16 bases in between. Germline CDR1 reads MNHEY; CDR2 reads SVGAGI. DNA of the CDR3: TGTGCCAGCAGTTATTCGGCCGGGACACAATACAATGAGCAGTTCTTC. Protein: CASSYSAGTQYNEQFF.

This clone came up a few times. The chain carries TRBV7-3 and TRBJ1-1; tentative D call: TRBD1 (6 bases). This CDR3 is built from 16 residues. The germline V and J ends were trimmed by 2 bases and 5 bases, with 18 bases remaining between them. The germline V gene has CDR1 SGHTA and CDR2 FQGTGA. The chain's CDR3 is CASSLGEGQGLTEAFF. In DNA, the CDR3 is TGTGCCAGCAGCTTAGGCGAGGGGCAGGGGCTTACTGAAGCTTTCTTT.

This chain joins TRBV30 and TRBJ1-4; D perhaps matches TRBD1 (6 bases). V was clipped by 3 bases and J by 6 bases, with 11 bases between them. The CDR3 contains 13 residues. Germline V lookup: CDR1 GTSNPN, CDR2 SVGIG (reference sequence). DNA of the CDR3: TGTGCCTGGAGAGAACAGGGTGATGAAAAACTGTTTTTT. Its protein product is CAWREQGDEKLFF.